This T cell receptor (beta chain) was sequenced in a study of resident and recirculating memory T cells in vitiligo. The overall study: Each patient gave two lesional and two nonlesional epidermal shave biopsies, plus PBMCs.

No change in lesions over the prior 6 months defined stable disease. No vitiligo treatment was given during the prior three months. The ends were cut back, 0 bases at V and 10 bases at J, with 13 bases in the middle. The CDR3 consists of 13 residues. Germline V CDR1 and CDR2: SGHRS, YFSETQ. Data came from immunoSEQ multiplex PCR; TCRdb stores just in-frame clones and leaves some out. The repertoire holds fewer than 80,000 clones, with roughly nine tenths as singletons. Sequencing was carried out using blood. V gene TRBV5-1 combines with J gene TRBJ1-1; D perhaps matches TRBD1 (5 bases). The origin of this receptor is a male donor with vitiligo. The CDR3 spells CASSLASGLGAFF. The CDR3 nucleotides read TGCGCCAGCAGCTTGGCCTCGGGACTTGGAGCTTTCTTT.